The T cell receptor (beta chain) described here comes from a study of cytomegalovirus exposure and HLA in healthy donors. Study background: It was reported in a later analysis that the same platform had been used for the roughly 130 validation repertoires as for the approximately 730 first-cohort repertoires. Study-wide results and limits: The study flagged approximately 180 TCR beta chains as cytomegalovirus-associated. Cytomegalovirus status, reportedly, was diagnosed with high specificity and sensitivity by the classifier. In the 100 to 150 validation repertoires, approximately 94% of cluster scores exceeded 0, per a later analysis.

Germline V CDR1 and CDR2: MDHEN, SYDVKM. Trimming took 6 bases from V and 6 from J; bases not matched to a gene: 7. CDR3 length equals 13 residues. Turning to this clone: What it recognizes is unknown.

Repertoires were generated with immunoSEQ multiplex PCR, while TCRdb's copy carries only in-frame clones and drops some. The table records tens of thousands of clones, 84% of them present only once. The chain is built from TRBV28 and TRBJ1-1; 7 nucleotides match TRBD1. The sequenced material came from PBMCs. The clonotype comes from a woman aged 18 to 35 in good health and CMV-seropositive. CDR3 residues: CASRATGAPEAFF. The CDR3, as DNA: TGTGCCAGCAGAGCTACAGGGGCTCCTGAAGCTTTCTTT.